These 19 T cell receptor beta chains were all obtained from the same sample, sequenced in a study of beta chain features in type 1 diabetes. The study reverse transcribed the entire isolated RNA, so it sequenced expressed TCRB transcripts. The method was immunoSEQ multiplex PCR; TCRdb's version includes in-frame clones alone and lacks a portion of them. The table records 600,000 to 650,000 clones, about 14% of them present only once. Sequencing used naive CD4+ T cells from blood. These receptors were taken from a man in his late teens or twenties in good health.

This clone turned up a few times. Written as DNA, the CDR3 is TGTGCCAGCAGCCGCAGATTCCAAGAGACCCAGTACTTC. Protein sequence: CASSRRFQETQYF. The chain has TRBV11-1 and TRBJ2-5, with D hard to call. Germline loops: CDR1 SGHAT, CDR2 FQDESV (reference sequence). CDR3 length: 13 amino acids. Trimming left V 5 bases short and J 1 base short, with 8 bases between.

This clone was picked up one time. The chain couples TRBV7-2 to TRBJ1-5, with 9 bases that match TRBD1. The CDR3 covers 15 residues. Germline CDR1 and CDR2: SGHTA and FQGNSA. V lost 8 bases and J lost 6; bases outside the gene matches: 11. The CDR3 nucleotides read TGTGCCAGCGGGCAACAGGGGGCGCTGAGTCAGCCCCAGCATTTT. Amino acid sequence: CASGQQGALSQPQHF.

This clone was picked up a small number of times. The chain employs TRBV18 and TRBJ2-1; D possibly corresponds to TRBD1 (5 bases). V was cut by 3 bases and J by 0 bases, with 12 bases left in between. Germline CDR1 is KGHSH and CDR2 is LQKENI. The CDR3 spans 16 residues. The CDR3 sequence: CASSPQGRISYNEQFF. The CDR3 region has the DNA TGTGCCAGCTCACCCCAGGGAAGAATCTCCTACAATGAGCAGTTCTTC.

This clone was observed a handful of times. This chain uses TRBV7-2 with TRBJ2-7; 10 nucleotides match TRBD2. This CDR3 has 15 amino acids. The V gene end was trimmed by 7 bases and the J gene end by 4 bases; junction bases not matched to a gene: 10. Germline CDR1 SGHTA, CDR2 FQGNSA. The CDR3 nucleotides are TGTGCCAGCACCCCAAAGGGACTAGCGTCGTACGAGCAGTACTTC. Its translation is CASTPKGLASYEQYF.

This clone was seen a handful of times. Other nucleotide sequences from this sample produce the same CDR3. The chain couples TRBV4-3 to TRBJ1-1; no clear D. In germline, CDR1 is LGHNA, CDR2 YSLEER. Trimming stripped 0 bases from V and 1 base from J, with 3 bases between. The CDR3 is 13 amino acids. In DNA form, the CDR3 reads TGCGCCAGCAGCCAAGACAGGAACACTGAAGCTTTCTTT. This gives the protein CASSQDRNTEAFF.

This clone showed up just a few times. J is TRBJ2-7 and V is TRBV27; 8 bases line up with TRBD1. Germline trimming cut 3 bases from V and 0 bases from J; bases unmatched to any gene: 7. This CDR3 is 16 amino acids long. Germline V gene data show CDR1 as MNHEY and CDR2 as SMNVEV (reference sequence). The CDR3 spells CASSLKGRGHSYEQYF. In nucleotides, the CDR3 is TGTGCCAGCAGTTTGAAGGGCAGGGGGCACTCCTACGAGCAGTACTTC.

The genes are TRBV28 and TRBJ1-2; 8 bases fit TRBD1. V trimming: 6 bases; J trimming: 1 base; junction bases outside the gene matches: 10. Per the germline V gene, CDR1 is MDHEN and CDR2 is SYDVKM. The CDR3 spans 16 residues. The CDR3 coding sequence is TGTGCCAGCAGGTTTGGAGGACAGGGTAATAACTATGGCTACACCTTC. Its protein is CASRFGGQGNNYGYTF.

In its sample, this clone was seen a few times. For the CDR3, the DNA is TGTGCCAGCAGTTACTCGGGGGTTTATAATCAGCCCCAGCATTTT. Its protein product is CASSYSGVYNQPQHF. The chain employs TRBV6-5 and TRBJ1-5; tentative D call: TRBD1 (5 bases). V was cut by 0 bases and J by 4 bases, with 10 bases left in between. CDR1 and CDR2 (germline): MNHEY, SVGAGI. There are 15 residues in the CDR3.

The chain couples TRBV7-9 to TRBJ2-7; either TRBD1 or TRBD2 may supply D (6 bases each). This CDR3 has 14 residues. Trimming took 4 bases from V and 3 from J, leaving 13 bases between them. The V gene's germline CDR1 is SEHNR and CDR2 FQNEAQ (reference sequence). CDR3 sequence reads: CASSSMGGSYEQYF. As DNA, the CDR3 is TGTGCCAGCAGCTCAATGGGGGGCAGCTACGAGCAGTACTTC.

V and J are TRBV5-1 and TRBJ2-7; TRBD1 matches at 9 bases. Germline V gene lookup returns CDR1 SGHRS and CDR2 YFSETQ. The V and J ends lost 7 bases and 0 bases, in that order; junction bases with no gene match: 5. This CDR3 contains 14 residues. CDR3 in DNA: TGCGCCAGCGCAGAACAGGGGGCCTCCTACGAGCAGTACTTC. This codes for CASAEQGASYEQYF.

The rearrangement uses TRBV7-2 and TRBJ2-7, with D perhaps matching TRBD1 (6 bases). The germline V gene has CDR1 SGHTA and CDR2 FQGNSA. This CDR3 is built from 14 residues. The V and J ends lost 5 bases and 3 bases respectively, with 14 bases between them. The CDR3 nucleotides are TGTGCCAGCAGCCCCGGGACACTTAACTACGAGCAGTACTTC. It yields the protein CASSPGTLNYEQYF.

This clone was counted only a few times. The CDR3 is CASIKGLAVNTGELFF. For the CDR3, the DNA is TGCGCCAGCATCAAAGGACTAGCGGTCAACACCGGGGAGCTGTTTTTT. The V and J genes are TRBV5-1 and TRBJ2-2; TRBD2 matches at 10 bases. The CDR3 length is 16 residues. The V and J ends lost 6 bases and 2 bases, in that order; junction bases with no gene match: 7. CDR1 is SGHRS and CDR2 is YFSETQ in the germline V gene.

The chain links TRBV11-2 to TRBJ1-4; D might be TRBD1 (6 bases). Trimming pared 4 bases from V and 6 bases from J, leaving 12 bases between. The CDR3 is 14 residues long. Germline V lookup: CDR1 SGHAT, CDR2 FQNNGV. CDR3 nucleotides: TGTGCCAGCAGCTCTTACCGGACAGATGAAAAACTGTTTTTT. This gives the protein CASSSYRTDEKLFF.

This clone occurred a few times. The CDR3 bases are TGTGCCAGCAACAACGGGGGCGGACAGGGAGAACGCTATGGCTACACCTTC. This sequence encodes CASNNGGGQGERYGYTF. The gene calls are TRBV28 and TRBJ1-2; 8 positions match TRBD1. Germline-derived CDR1 and CDR2 are MDHEN and SYDVKM. The V and J ends lost 7 bases and 4 bases, in that order; junction bases with no gene match: 17. This CDR3 region has 17 residues.

The chain couples TRBV28 to TRBJ1-2; the D gene is possibly TRBD1 (6 bases). Trimming shortened V by 8 bases and J by 0 bases, and 10 bases separated the two germline ends. CDR3 length: 13 residues. Germline V gene data show CDR1 as MDHEN and CDR2 as SYDVKM. The CDR3 region is CASANRANYGYTF. The CDR3 DNA is TGTGCCAGCGCGAACAGGGCTAACTATGGCTACACCTTC.

This clone was counted only a few times. V gene TRBV28 combines with J gene TRBJ2-1; 9 nucleotides align to TRBD2. In germline, CDR1 is MDHEN, CDR2 SYDVKM. This CDR3 has 17 amino acids. The trim removed 6 bases at V and 7 bases at J, leaving 16 bases unmatched. CDR3 nucleotides: TGTGCCAGCAGCGCTTCAATGGGGACTAGCTCCTCAAATGAGCAGTTCTTC. Its protein is CASSASMGTSSSNEQFF.

As for this clone: The same CDR3 also results from other DNA sequences found in this sample. The rearrangement links TRBV5-1 to TRBJ1-3; D ambiguous. Germline values: CDR1 SGHRS, CDR2 YFSETQ. Trimming stripped 4 bases from V and 2 bases from J, with 4 bases between. The CDR3 has 12 residues. The CDR3, as DNA: TGCGCCAGCAGCCTGGCTGGAAACACCATATATTTT. Protein sequence: CASSLAGNTIYF.

V and J are TRBV5-1 and TRBJ2-3; 13 nucleotides match TRBD2. Germline lookup yields CDR1 SGHRS and CDR2 YFSETQ. This CDR3 is 16 amino acids long. Losses at the gene ends were 4 bases for V and 2 bases for J; bases not matched to a gene: 4. In nucleotides, the CDR3 is TGCGCCAGCAGCAGGGGACTAGCGGGACCCACAGATACGCAGTATTTT. The encoded protein is CASSRGLAGPTDTQYF.

This clone was picked up a small number of times. V and J are TRBV6-5 and TRBJ2-3; D may match TRBD1 or TRBD2 (5 bases each). Trimming stripped 5 bases from V and 4 bases from J, with 16 bases between. CDR3 length: 15 amino acids. Germline assignment: CDR1 MNHEY and CDR2 SVGAGI. The CDR3 bases are TGTGCCAGCAGTATCGCAGGGAGTGAATCAGATACGCAGTATTTT. This codes for CASSIAGSESDTQYF.